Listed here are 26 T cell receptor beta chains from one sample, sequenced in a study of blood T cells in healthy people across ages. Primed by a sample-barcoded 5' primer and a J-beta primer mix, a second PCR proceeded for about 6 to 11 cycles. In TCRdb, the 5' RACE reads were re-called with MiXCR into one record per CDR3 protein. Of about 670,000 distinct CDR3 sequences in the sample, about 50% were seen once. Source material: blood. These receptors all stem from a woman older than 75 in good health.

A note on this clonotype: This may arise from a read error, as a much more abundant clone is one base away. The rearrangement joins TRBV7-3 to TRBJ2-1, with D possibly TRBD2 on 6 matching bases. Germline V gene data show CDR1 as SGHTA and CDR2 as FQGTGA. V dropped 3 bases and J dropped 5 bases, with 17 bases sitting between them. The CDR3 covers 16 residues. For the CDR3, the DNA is TGTGCCAGCAGCTTGGCCCCCGGGGACTTCGACAATGAGCAGTTCTTC. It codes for CASSLAPGDFDNEQFF.

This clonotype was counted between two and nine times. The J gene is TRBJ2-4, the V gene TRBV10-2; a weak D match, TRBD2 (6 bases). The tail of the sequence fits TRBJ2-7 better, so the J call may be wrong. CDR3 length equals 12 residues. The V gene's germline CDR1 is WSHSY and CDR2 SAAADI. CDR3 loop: CASSGAGFEQYF. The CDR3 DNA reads TGCGCCAGCAGTGGGGCGGGATTCGAGCAGTACTTC.

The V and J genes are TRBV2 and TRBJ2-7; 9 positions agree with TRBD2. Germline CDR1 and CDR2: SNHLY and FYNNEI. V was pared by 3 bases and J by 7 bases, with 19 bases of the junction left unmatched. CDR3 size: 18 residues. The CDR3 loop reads CASSEMVAGVRHADEQYF. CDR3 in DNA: TGTGCCAGCAGTGAGATGGTAGCGGGAGTTCGTCACGCCGATGAGCAGTACTTC.

CDR3 nucleotide sequence: TGTGCCAGCAGTCTACCGACTAGCGGTTCAGCCTACGAGCAGTACTTC. Translating it yields CASSLPTSGSAYEQYF. This chain connects TRBV28 to TRBJ2-7, with 9 bases fitting TRBD2. Per the germline V gene, CDR1 is MDHEN and CDR2 is SYDVKM. Trimming at V came to 5 bases and at J to 2 bases, leaving 10 bases not matched to a gene. This CDR3 is built from 16 residues.

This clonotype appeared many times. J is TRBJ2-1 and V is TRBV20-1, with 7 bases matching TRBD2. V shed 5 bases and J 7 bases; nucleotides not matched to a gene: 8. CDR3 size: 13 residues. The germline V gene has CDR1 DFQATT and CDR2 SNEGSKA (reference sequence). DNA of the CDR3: TGCAGTGCTGACGGGAGGAAGATAAATGAGCAGTTCTTC. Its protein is CSADGRKINEQFF.

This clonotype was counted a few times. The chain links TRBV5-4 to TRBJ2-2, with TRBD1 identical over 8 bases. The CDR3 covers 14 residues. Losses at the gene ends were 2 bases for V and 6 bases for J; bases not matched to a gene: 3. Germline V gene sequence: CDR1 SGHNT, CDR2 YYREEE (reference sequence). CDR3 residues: CASSFGRGPGELFF. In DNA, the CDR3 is TGTGCCAGCAGCTTCGGCAGGGGGCCCGGGGAGCTGTTTTTT. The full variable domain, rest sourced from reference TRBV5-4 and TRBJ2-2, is ETGVTQSPTHLIKTRGQQVTLRCSSQSGHNTVSWYQQALGQGPQFIFQYYREEENGRGNFPPRFSGLQFPNYSSELNVNALELDDSALYLCASSFGRGPGELFFGEGSRLTVL.

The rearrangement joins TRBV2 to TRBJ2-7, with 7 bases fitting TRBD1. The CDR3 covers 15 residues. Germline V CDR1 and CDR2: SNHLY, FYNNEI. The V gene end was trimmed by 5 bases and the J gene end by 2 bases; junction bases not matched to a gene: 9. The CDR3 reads CASSYLQTGTYEQYF. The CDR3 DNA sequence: TGTGCCAGCAGTTACCTCCAGACAGGGACCTACGAGCAGTACTTC.

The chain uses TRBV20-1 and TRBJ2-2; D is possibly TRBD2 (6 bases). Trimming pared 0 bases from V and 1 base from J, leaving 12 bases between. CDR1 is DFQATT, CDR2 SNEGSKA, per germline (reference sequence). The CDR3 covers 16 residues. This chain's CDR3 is CSARDALARNTGELFF. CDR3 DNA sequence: TGCAGTGCTAGAGATGCGCTAGCGCGGAACACCGGGGAGCTGTTTTTT.

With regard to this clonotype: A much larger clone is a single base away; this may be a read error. The CDR3 nucleotides read TGTACCAGCAGCTTGACCCCCAGCGGGGGGACCCACACAGATACGCAGTATTTT. Protein product: CTSSLTPSGGTHTDTQYF. The V call is TRBV11-3, the J call TRBJ2-3; TRBD2 matches 9 bases. Germline lookup yields CDR1 SGHNT and CDR2 YENEEA. CDR3 length: 18 residues. Based on the CDR3 plus reference TRBV11-3 and TRBJ2-3, the full variable domain is EAGVVQSPRYKIIEKKQPVAFWCNPISGHNTLYWYLQNLGQGPELLIRYENEEAVDDSQLPKDRFSAERLKGVDSTLKIQPAELGDSAVYLCTSSLTPSGGTHTDTQYFGPGTRLTVL.

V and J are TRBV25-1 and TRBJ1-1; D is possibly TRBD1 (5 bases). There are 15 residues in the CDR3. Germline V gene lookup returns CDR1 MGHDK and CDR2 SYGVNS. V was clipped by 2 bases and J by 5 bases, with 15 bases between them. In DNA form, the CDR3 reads TGTGCCAGCAGTGAAGCCCCCCAGGGCGGGACTGAAGCTTTCTTT. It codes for CASSEAPQGGTEAFF.

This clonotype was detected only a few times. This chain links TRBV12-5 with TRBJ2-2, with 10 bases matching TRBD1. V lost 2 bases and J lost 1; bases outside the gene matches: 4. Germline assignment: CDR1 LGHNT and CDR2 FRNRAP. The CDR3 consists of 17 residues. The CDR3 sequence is CASGLTWDRGNTGELFF. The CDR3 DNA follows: TGTGCTAGTGGTTTGACCTGGGACAGGGGGAACACCGGGGAGCTGTTTTTT.

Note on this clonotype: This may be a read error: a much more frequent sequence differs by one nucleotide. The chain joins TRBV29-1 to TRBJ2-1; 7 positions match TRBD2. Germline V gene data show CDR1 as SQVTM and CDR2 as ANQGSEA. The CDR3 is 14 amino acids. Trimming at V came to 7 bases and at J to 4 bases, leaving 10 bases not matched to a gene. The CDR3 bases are TGCAGCGGAGCGGGACGAGCGGGGTACAATGAGCAGTTCTTC. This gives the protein CSGAGRAGYNEQFF.

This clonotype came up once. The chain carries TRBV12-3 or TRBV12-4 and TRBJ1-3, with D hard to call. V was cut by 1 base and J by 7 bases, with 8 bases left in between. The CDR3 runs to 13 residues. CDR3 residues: CASSLVQSNTIYF. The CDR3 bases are TGTGCCAGCAGTTTAGTACAGAGCAACACCATATATTTT.

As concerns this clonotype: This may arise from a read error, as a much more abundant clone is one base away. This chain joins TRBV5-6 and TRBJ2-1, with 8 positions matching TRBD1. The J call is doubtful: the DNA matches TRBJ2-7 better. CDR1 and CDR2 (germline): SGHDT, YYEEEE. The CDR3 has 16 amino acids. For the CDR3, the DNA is TGTGCCAGCAGCCGTCGGACCAGGGGGCCCTACAATGAGCAGTACTTC. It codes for CASSRRTRGPYNEQYF.

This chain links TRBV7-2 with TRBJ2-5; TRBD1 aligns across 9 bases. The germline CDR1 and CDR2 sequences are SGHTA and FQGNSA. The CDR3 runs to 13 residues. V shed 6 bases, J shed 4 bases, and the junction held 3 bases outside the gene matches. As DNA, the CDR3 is TGTGCCAGCAGGAGGACAGGGGTAGAGACCCAGTACTTC. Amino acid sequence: CASRRTGVETQYF.

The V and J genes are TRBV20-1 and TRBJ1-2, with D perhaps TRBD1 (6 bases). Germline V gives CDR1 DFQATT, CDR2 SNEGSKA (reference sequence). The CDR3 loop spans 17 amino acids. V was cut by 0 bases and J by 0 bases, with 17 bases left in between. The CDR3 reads CSARDRGGRVANYGYTF. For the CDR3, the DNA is TGCAGTGCTAGAGATAGAGGGGGAAGGGTAGCTAACTATGGCTACACCTTC.

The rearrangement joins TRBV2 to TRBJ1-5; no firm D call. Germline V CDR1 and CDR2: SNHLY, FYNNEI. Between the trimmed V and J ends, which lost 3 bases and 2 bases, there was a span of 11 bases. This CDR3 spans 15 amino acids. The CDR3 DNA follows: TGTGCCAGCAGTGACATCCCAGGCGGCAATCAGCCCCAGCATTTT. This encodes CASSDIPGGNQPQHF. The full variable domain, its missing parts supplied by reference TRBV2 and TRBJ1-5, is EPEVTQTPSHQVTQMGQEVILRCVPISNHLYFYWYRQILGQKVEFLVSFYNNEISEKSEIFDDQFSVERPDGSNFTLKIRSTKLEDSAMYFCASSDIPGGNQPQHFGDGTRLSIL.

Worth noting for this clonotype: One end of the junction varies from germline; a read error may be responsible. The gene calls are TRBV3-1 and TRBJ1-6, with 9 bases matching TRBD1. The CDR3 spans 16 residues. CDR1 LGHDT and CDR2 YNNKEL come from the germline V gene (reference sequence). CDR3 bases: TGTGCCAGCAACCAAGGGGTAGGGACAGGGTTTTCACCCCTCCACTTT. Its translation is CASNQGVGTGFSPLHF.

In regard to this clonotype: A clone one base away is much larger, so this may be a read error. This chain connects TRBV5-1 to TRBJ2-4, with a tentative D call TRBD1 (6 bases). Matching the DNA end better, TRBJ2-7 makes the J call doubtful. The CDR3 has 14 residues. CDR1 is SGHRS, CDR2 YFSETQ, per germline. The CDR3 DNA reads TGCGCCAGCAGCGCTGGGGGCTTACCCTACGAGCAGTACTTC. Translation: CASSAGGLPYEQYF.

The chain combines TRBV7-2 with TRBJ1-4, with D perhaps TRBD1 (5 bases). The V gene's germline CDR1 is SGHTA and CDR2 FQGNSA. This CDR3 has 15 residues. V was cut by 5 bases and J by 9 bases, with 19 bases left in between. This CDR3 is CASSHSKGMGKKLFF. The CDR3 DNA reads TGTGCCAGCAGCCATTCCAAGGGGATGGGGAAAAAACTGTTTTTT. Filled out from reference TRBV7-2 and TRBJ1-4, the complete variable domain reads GAGVSQSPSNKVTEKGKDVELRCDPISGHTALYWYRQSLGQGLEFLIYFQGNSAPDKSGLPSDRFSAERTGGSVSTLTIQRTQQEDSAVYLCASSHSKGMGKKLFFGSGTQLSVL.

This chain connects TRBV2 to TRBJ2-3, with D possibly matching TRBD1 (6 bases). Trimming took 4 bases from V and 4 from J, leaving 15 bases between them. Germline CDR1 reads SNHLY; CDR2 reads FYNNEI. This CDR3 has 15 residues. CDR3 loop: CASSAASRGADTQYF. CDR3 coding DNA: TGTGCCAGCAGTGCGGCTAGCAGGGGTGCAGATACGCAGTATTTT.

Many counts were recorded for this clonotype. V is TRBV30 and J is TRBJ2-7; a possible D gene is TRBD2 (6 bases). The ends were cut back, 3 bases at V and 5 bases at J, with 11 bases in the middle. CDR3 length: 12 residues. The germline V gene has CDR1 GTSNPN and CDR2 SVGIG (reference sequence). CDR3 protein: CAWRHGGNEQYF. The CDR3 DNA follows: TGTGCCTGGAGACACGGGGGTAACGAGCAGTACTTC.

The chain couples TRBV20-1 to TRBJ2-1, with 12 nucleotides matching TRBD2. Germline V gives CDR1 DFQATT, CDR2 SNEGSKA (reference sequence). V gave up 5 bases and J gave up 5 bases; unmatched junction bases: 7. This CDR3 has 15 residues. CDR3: CSAPSGGVANNEQFF. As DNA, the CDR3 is TGCAGTGCTCCTAGCGGGGGGGTAGCGAACAATGAGCAGTTCTTC.

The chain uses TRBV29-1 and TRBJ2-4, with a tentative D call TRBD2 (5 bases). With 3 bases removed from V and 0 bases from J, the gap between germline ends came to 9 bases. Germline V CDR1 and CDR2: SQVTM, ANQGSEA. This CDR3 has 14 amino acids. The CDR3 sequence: CSVDSGLAKNIQYF. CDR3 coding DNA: TGCAGCGTTGATTCGGGATTAGCCAAAAACATTCAGTACTTC. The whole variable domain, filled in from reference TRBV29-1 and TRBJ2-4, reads SAVISQKPSRDICQRGTSLTIQCQVDSQVTMMFWYRQQPGQSLTLIATANQGSEATYESGFVIDKFPISRPNLTFSTLTVSNMSPEDSSIYLCSVDSGLAKNIQYFGAGTRLSVL.

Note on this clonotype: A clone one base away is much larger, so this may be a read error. The DNA of the CDR3 is TGTGCCAGCCAGCGGGGGGGCTCCCACAATGAGCAGTTCTTC. Amino acid sequence: CASQRGGSHNEQFF. The rearrangement links TRBV12-3 or TRBV12-4 to TRBJ2-1, with 10 bases aligning to TRBD2. The CDR3 consists of 14 residues.

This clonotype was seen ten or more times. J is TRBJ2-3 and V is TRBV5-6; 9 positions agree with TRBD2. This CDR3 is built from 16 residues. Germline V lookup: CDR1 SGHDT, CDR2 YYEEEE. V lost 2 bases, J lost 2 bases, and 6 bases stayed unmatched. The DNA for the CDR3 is TGTGCCAGCAGCTTTGCGCGGGGGGGCCTCACAGATACGCAGTATTTT. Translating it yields CASSFARGGLTDTQYF. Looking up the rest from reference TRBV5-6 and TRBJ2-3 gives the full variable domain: DAGVTQSPTHLIKTRGQQVTLRCSPKSGHDTVSWYQQALGQGPQFIFQYYEEEERQRGNFPDRFSGHQFPNYSSELNVNALLLGDSALYLCASSFARGGLTDTQYFGPGTRLTVL.